These 12 T cell receptor beta chains were all obtained from the same sample, sequenced in a study of molecular identifiers for immune sequencing clone quantification. TCRdb recomputed calls from the PCR reads with MiXCR, one row per CDR3 protein. Found here are about 640,000 distinct CDR3 sequences, just under 20% of them singletons; the top ten hold roughly 0.85%. Sequencing input: naive CD8+ T cells from blood, with Jurkat cell RNA spiked in. Noted subset: FACS-sorted CD8+CD4-CCR7+CD45RA+ naive T cells. Every receptor here comes from a human donor in good health. Some libraries in this study had Jurkat cell RNA spiked in.

Many counts were recorded for this clonotype. The chain is built from TRBV2 and TRBJ2-3; D is uncertain. The CDR3 is 12 residues long. Trimming removed 8 bases from V and 2 bases from J, with 8 bases in between. Germline V gene data show CDR1 as SNHLY and CDR2 as FYNNEI. CDR3 sequence: CASSGFTDTQYF. The CDR3, as DNA: TGTGCCAGCTCCGGATTCACAGATACGCAGTATTTT.

This clonotype occurred many times. The chain carries TRBV4-1 and TRBJ2-1, with D perhaps matching TRBD1 (6 bases). Germline CDR1 reads MGHRA; CDR2 reads YSYEKL. The CDR3 sequence is 13 residues long. Trimming shortened V by 1 base and J by 6 bases, and 7 bases separated the two germline ends. CDR3 sequence (DNA): TGCGCCAGCAGCCAAGGCAGGGGCAATGAGCAGTTCTTC. Protein: CASSQGRGNEQFF.

For this clonotype: Possible read error: a much larger clone is one base away. The CDR3 DNA sequence: TGTGCCTGCAGTTCGCGGACTAGCGGGGACACAGATACGCAGTATTTT. Translated, it gives CACSSRTSGDTDTQYF. This chain connects TRBV6-2 or TRBV6-3 to TRBJ2-3, with 12 positions matching TRBD2. Germline CDR1 reads MNHEY; CDR2 reads SVGEGT. The CDR3 covers 16 residues.

This clonotype was counted at least ten times. An end of the junction differs from the germline gene, which may be a read error. The chain is built from TRBV6-1 and TRBJ1-2, with a weak D call TRBD1 (5 bases). Germline V gene sequence: CDR1 MNHNS, CDR2 SASEGT. CDR3 length: 13 residues. CDR3 bases: TGTACCAGCATACAGGCGAAATTATATGGCTACACCTTC. This gives the protein CTSIQAKLYGYTF.

In this sample, this clonotype turned up many times. This chain links TRBV2 with TRBJ2-5; perhaps TRBD2 as D (5 bases). The CDR3 length is 12 residues. The V end lost 3 bases, the J end lost 5 bases, and 7 bases lay between the germline ends. CDR1 SNHLY and CDR2 FYNNEI come from the germline V gene. The CDR3 is CASSEEEETQYF. CDR3 nucleotide sequence: TGTGCCAGCAGTGAGGAGGAGGAGACCCAGTACTTC.

Ten or more counts support this clonotype. The chain recombines TRBV5-5 with TRBJ2-3; perhaps TRBD2 as D (6 bases). Germline loops: CDR1 SGHKS, CDR2 YYEKEE (reference sequence). This CDR3 has 16 residues. V gave up 10 bases and J gave up 2 bases, with 23 bases separating them. The CDR3 loop is CAGGEGDPPFTDTQYF. The CDR3, as DNA: TGTGCCGGAGGGGAAGGGGACCCACCTTTCACAGATACGCAGTATTTT.

This clonotype was counted at least ten times. This chain links TRBV4-2 with TRBJ2-7; no firm D call. V lost 1 base, J lost 0 bases, and 7 bases lay in between. CDR1 LGHNA and CDR2 YNFKEQ come from the germline V gene. The CDR3 totals 14 residues. CDR3 residues: CASSQVPPSYEQYF. In nucleotides, the CDR3 is TGTGCCAGCAGCCAAGTACCACCCTCCTACGAGCAGTACTTC.

This clonotype was counted a single time. The chain uses TRBV12-3 or TRBV12-4 and TRBJ2-7, with 10 bases identical to TRBD1. This CDR3 region has 14 residues. V lost 3 bases, J lost 9 bases, and 8 bases stayed unmatched. The CDR3 bases are TGTGCCAGCAGTTTTGGGACAGGGGTGAACGGGCAGTACTTC. This translates into CASSFGTGVNGQYF.

Worth noting for this clonotype: A much more abundant neighbour one base away suggests this may be a read error. This CDR3 is CSASPREGRISEQYF. The CDR3 DNA is TGCAGTGCTAGTCCCAGGGAGGGGAGGATTTCGGAGCAGTACTTC. The chain recombines TRBV20-1 with TRBJ2-7; 7 nucleotides match TRBD2. The CDR3 contains 15 residues. Germline trimming cut 3 bases from V and 7 bases from J; bases unmatched to any gene: 15. The germline V gene has CDR1 DFQATT and CDR2 SNEGSKA (reference sequence).

This clonotype was counted ten times or more. The rearrangement links TRBV27 to TRBJ2-7; D not certain. CDR3 length: 12 residues. CDR1 is MNHEY and CDR2 is SMNVEV in the germline V gene (reference sequence). V gave up 5 bases and J gave up 1 base, with 6 bases separating them. This CDR3 reads CASSGPSYEQYF. The CDR3, as DNA: TGTGCCAGCAGTGGGCCGTCCTACGAGCAGTACTTC.

This clonotype came up a few times. This rearrangement joins TRBV28 to TRBJ2-7; TRBD2 is a possible D gene (6 bases). Per the germline V gene, CDR1 is MDHEN and CDR2 is SYDVKM. This CDR3 has 15 amino acids. Trimming left V 3 bases short and J 3 bases short, with 15 bases between. CDR3 sequence (DNA): TGTGCCAGCAGTTTTCGAGGTAGCGGCTACTACGAGCAGTACTTC. Its translation: CASSFRGSGYYEQYF. The variable domain in full, with the rest retrieved from reference TRBV28 and TRBJ2-7, is DVKVTQSSRYLVKRTGEKVFLECVQDMDHENMFWYRQDPGLGLRLIYFSYDVKMKEKGDIPEGYSVSREKKERFSLILESASTNQTSMYLCASSFRGSGYYEQYFGPGTRLTVT.

This clonotype turned up a few times. The chain combines TRBV6-2 or TRBV6-3 with TRBJ2-7; 7 bases agree with TRBD1. The CDR3 extends over 16 amino acids. Germline loops: CDR1 MNHEY, CDR2 SVGEGT. J gave up 0 bases and V 5 bases, and 10 bases lay outside the gene matches. This chain's CDR3 is CASSQHTTGVSYEQYF. The CDR3 DNA sequence: TGTGCCAGCAGTCAACATACTACAGGGGTCTCCTACGAGCAGTACTTC.